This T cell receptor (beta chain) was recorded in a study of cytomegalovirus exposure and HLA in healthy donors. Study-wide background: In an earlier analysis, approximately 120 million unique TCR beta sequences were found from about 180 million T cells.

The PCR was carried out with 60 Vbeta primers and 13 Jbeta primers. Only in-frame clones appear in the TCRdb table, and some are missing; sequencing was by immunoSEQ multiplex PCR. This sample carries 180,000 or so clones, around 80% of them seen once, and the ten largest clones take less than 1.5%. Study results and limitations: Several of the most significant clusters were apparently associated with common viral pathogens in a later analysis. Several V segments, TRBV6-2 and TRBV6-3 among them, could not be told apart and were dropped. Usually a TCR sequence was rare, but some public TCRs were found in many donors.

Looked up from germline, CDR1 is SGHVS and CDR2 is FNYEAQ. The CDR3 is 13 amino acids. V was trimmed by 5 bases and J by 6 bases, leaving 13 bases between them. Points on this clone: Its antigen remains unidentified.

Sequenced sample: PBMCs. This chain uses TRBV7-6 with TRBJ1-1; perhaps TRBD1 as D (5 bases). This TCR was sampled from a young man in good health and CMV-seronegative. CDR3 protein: CASSDRGVSEAFF. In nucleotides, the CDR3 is TGTGCCAGCAGCGACCGGGGGGTATCTGAAGCTTTCTTT.